Below, one T cell receptor beta chain is given with its context. CDR3 size: 13 residues. CDR1 is MNHEY and CDR2 is SVGEGT in the germline V gene. The V and J ends lost 6 bases and 6 bases respectively, with 15 bases between them. In TCRdb, the RT-PCR reads were re-called with MiXCR into one record per CDR3 protein. The table shows 500,000 to 600,000 distinct CDR3 sequences, with approximately 12% occurring only once. The source of the sample is a study of response to subunit inactivated influenza vaccine. This chain connects TRBV6-2 or TRBV6-3 to TRBJ2-7; D possibly uses TRBD1 or TRBD2 (5 bases each). The specimen comprised PBMCs from blood, sampled on the day of vaccination. This receptor was identified in a man aged 45-65 years who received an inactivated influenza vaccine. This CDR3 is CASRRDGVLEQYF. CDR3 DNA sequence: TGTGCCAGCAGACGGGACGGCGTCCTCGAGCAGTACTTC.